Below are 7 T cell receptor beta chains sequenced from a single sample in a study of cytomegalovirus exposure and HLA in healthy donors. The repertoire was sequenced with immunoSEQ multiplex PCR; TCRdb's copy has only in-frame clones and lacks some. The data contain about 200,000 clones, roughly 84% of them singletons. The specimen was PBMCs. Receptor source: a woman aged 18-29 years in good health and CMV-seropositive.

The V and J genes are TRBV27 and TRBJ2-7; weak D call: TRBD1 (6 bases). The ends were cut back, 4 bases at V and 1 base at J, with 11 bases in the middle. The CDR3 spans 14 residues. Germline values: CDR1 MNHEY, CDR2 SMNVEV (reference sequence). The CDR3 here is CASSSTGPSYEQYF. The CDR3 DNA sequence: TGTGCCAGCAGTTCGACAGGACCGTCCTACGAGCAGTACTTC.

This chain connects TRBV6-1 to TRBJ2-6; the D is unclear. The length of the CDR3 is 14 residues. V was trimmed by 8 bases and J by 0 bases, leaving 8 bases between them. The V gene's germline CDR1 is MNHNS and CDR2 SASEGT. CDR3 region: CASLKNSGANVLTF. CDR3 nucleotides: TGTGCCAGCCTAAAAAACTCTGGGGCCAACGTCCTGACTTTC.

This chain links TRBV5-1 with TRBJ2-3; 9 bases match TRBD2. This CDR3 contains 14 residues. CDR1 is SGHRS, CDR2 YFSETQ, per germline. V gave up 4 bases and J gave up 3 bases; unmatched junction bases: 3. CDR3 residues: CASSRTSATDTQYF. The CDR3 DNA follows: TGCGCCAGCAGCAGGACTAGCGCTACAGATACGCAGTATTTT.

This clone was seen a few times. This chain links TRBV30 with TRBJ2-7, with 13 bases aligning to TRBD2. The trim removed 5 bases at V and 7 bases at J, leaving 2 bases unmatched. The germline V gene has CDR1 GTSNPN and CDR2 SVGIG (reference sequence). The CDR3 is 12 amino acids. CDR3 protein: CAWGLAGVEQYF. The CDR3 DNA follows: TGTGCCTGGGGACTAGCGGGAGTAGAGCAGTACTTC.

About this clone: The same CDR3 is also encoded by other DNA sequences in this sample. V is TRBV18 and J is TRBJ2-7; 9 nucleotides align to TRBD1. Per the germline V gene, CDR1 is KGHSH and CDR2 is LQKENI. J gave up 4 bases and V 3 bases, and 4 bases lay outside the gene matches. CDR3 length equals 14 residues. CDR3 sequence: CASSPGTGSYEQYF. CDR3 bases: TGTGCCAGCTCACCCGGGACAGGGAGTTACGAGCAGTACTTC.

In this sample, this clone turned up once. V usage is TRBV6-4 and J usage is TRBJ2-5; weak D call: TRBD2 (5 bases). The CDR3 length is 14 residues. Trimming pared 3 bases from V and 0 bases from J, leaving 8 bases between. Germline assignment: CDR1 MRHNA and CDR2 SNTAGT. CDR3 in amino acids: CASSEPGYQETQYF. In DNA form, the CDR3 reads TGTGCCAGCAGTGAACCGGGATACCAAGAGACCCAGTACTTC.

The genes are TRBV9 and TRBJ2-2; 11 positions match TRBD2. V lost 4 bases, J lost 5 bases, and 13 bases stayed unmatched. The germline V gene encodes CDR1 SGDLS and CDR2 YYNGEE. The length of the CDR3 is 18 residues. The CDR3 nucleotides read TGTGCCAGCAGCCCGGGGTGGCTAGCGGGAGGTAGAACCGGGGAGCTGTTTTTT. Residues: CASSPGWLAGGRTGELFF.